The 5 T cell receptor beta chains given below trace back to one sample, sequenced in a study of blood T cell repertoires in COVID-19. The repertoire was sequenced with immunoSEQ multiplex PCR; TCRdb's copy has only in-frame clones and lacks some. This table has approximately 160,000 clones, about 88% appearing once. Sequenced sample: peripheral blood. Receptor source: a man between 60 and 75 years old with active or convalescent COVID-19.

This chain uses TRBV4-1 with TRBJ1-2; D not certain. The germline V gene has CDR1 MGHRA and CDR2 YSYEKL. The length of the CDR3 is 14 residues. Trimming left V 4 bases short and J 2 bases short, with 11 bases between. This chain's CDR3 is CASSRETRNYGYTF. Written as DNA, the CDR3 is TGCGCCAGCAGCCGCGAGACAAGGAACTATGGCTACACCTTC.

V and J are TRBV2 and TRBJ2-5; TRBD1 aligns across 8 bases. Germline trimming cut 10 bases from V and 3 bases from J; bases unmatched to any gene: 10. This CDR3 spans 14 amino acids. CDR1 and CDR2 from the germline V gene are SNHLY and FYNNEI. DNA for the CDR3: TGTGCCACCACCACCGGGACAGGAGAAGAGACCCAGTACTTC. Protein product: CATTTGTGEETQYF.

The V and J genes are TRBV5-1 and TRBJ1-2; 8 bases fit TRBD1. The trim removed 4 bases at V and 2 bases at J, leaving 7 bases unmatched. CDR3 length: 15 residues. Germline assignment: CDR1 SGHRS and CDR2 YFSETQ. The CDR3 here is CASSATGVGNYGYTF. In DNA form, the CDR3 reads TGCGCCAGCAGCGCGACAGGGGTTGGCAACTATGGCTACACCTTC. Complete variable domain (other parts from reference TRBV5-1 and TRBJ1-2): KAGVTQTPRYLIKTRGQQVTLSCSPISGHRSVSWYQQTPGQGLQFLFEYFSETQRNKGNFPGRFSGRQFSNSRSEMNVSTLELGDSALYLCASSATGVGNYGYTFGSGTRLTVV.

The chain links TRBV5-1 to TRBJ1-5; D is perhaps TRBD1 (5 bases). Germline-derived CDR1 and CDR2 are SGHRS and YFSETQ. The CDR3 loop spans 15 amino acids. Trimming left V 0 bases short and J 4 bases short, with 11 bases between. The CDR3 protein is CASSLEGAPNQPQHF. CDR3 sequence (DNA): TGCGCCAGCAGCTTGGAAGGGGCCCCAAATCAGCCCCAGCATTTT.

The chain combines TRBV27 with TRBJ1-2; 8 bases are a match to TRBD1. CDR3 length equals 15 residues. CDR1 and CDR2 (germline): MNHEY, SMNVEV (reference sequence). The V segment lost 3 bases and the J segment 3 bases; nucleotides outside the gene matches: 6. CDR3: CASSFSTGGDYGYTF. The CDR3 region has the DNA TGTGCCAGCAGTTTTAGTACAGGGGGGGACTATGGCTACACCTTC.